What follows is one TCR beta chain and its context. Its antigen specificity is not known. Base qualities are not provided; no much larger clone lies one nucleotide away. This sample is part of a study of Ad26.COV2.S vaccination and SARS-CoV-2 variants (dated by TCRdb to the early 2020s). Looking at the study overall: Vaccine-arm donors were drawn from COV1001, a multicentre, randomized, double-blind, placebo-controlled phase I-IIa trial of Ad26.COV2.S in healthy adults. Throughout the experiments and outcome assessment, investigators stayed blinded to trial group allocation. The TCR-sequenced set comprised about 32 samples: around 20 Ad26.COV2.S vaccine recipients, 5 placebo recipients and 8 SARS-CoV-2 convalescent individuals. Ad26.COV2.S was given intramuscularly at 5x10^10 or 1x10^11 viral particles, as a single shot or as two shots 56 days apart. TCRbeta repertoire sequencing was used to assess the specificity and breadth of SARS-CoV-2-reactive T cell receptors after Ad26.COV2.S vaccination. Trial participants were randomized into five groups of five: low-dose or high-dose Ad26.COV2.S given once or twice, or placebo on both occasions.

Spanning cysteine to phenylalanine, the CDR3 consists of 14 amino acids. Only CDR3 DNA is held: 42 bases, read in frame from base 1. Germline trimming: 3 bases from V, 3 bases from J; junction bases outside gene matches: 5. Via the germline V gene (reference sequence), CDR1 is LNHDA and CDR2 SQIVND. The research as a whole found: The study lacked the statistical power to compare responses across vaccine doses or regimens. Ad26.COV2.S recipients had higher spike-specific TCR breadth than placebo recipients (P = 0.0014). It was noted by the authors that total T cell responses may have been underestimated by the TCR breadth and depth analyses. After vaccination, substantial breadth of spike-specific CD8+ and CD4+ T cell responses was reported. Vaccine and placebo recipients had similar non-spike TCR breadth, a finding consistent with the vaccine containing only spike.

TCRbeta CDR3 regions were sequenced with the immunoSEQ Assay. After extraction, genomic DNA underwent amplification by bias-controlled multiplex PCR, followed by high-throughput sequencing. On the study's bioinformatics: To quantify the absolute abundance of each unique TCRbeta CDR3 region, sequences were collapsed and filtered. Usable DNA was measured by amplifying reference genes present in all nucleated cells, and TCRbeta template counts were normalized to that usable DNA to estimate T cell fraction. Repertoire TCRs were annotated as SARS-CoV-2-specific when V gene, CDR3 amino acid sequence and J gene were exactly matched to a known reactive TCR set. The reference SARS-CoV-2 TCR set was obtained from MIRA and was filtered for enrichment in COVID-19-positive ImmuneCODE repertoires, whereby public or cross-reactive TCRs were removed. Based on the MIRA antigens, annotated TCRs were further analysed at the level of specific ORF or position within ORF. Breadth was defined as annotated unique rearrangements over total unique productive rearrangements; depth was the summed frequency of those rearrangements. Two-sided Wilcoxon rank-sum tests were applied when comparing TCR breadth between groups. TCRdb stores this immuneACCESS table with in-frame sequences only. Part of the clones is absent; in the studies checked, under half of the shortfall reflects unresolved V genes, and no reason is known for the rest. Clone size and V and J calls were adopted from that table, with D and trimming inferred from the DNA. The sample profile shows about 350,000 clones; more than 85% of them were found once. The ten largest clones represent around 5.3% of the sample.

The sample's treatment or condition label, in plain terms: 19 received Ad26.COV2.S at low or high dose, single or two shots; about 5 received placebo; per-sample allocation not given. Repertoires of vaccine and placebo recipients were sequenced from samples collected on day 63 after the first injection. Between 29 July and 7 August 2020, Cohort 1b enrolled 20 to 30 adults aged 18-55 years at one site in Boston, USA. Ad26.COV2.S was a replication-incompetent adenovirus type 26 vector that expressed a prefusion-stabilized SARS-CoV-2 spike protein derived from the original Wuhan strain. Specimen: peripheral blood, collected in a trial of Ad26.COV2.S vaccine versus placebo. The origin of this receptor is a person aged 18-65 years who received the Ad26.COV2.S COVID-19 vaccine or a placebo. The chain employs TRBV19 and TRBJ2-7, and 7 junctional nucleotides match TRBD1. The bases read TGTGCCAGTAGTATTGATCCAGGGGGCTACGAGCAGTACTTC. Translated, this gives CASSIDPGGYEQYF.